These 6 T cell receptor beta chains share one sample of origin, sequenced in a study of cytomegalovirus exposure and HLA in healthy donors. Clones were read by immunoSEQ multiplex PCR, and TCRdb kept only the in-frame ones, dropping some. The data show some 160,000 clones, more than 70% seen once. The source material was PBMCs. The receptors derive from a man between 18 and 29 years old in good health and CMV-seronegative.

The J gene is TRBJ1-2, the V gene TRBV6-1, with unresolved D. CDR3 length: 14 amino acids. Trimming stripped 4 bases from V and 2 bases from J, with 11 bases between. Per the germline V gene, CDR1 is MNHNS and CDR2 is SASEGT. For the CDR3, the DNA is TGTGCCAGCAGTGGGATCGACGGGAACTATGGCTACACCTTC. Translating gives CASSGIDGNYGYTF.

The chain employs TRBV4-3 and TRBJ2-7; D ambiguous. V gave up 0 bases and J gave up 0 bases, with 12 bases separating them. Germline V lookup: CDR1 LGHNA, CDR2 YSLEER. This CDR3 region has 16 residues. CDR3 sequence: CASSQELGGRSYEQYF. CDR3 DNA: TGCGCCAGCAGCCAAGAACTTGGCGGCCGCTCCTACGAGCAGTACTTC.

Here the CDR3 DNA reads TGCAGCGCCTCCGGGACAGGGGGTGAAGCTTTCTTT. It yields the protein CSASGTGGEAFF. The chain combines TRBV29-1 with TRBJ1-1; TRBD1 matches at 11 bases. Looked up from germline, CDR1 is SQVTM and CDR2 is ANQGSEA. The V and J ends lost 7 bases and 7 bases, in that order; junction bases with no gene match: 5. The CDR3 runs to 12 residues.

This sequence joins TRBV6-1 and TRBJ1-5; the match to TRBD1 covers 7 bases. Trimming removed 4 bases from V and 2 bases from J; junction bases left unmatched: 5. The CDR3 spans 15 residues. Germline V gene lookup returns CDR1 MNHNS and CDR2 SASEGT. The CDR3 nucleotides are TGTGCCAGCAGTGGGGGACAGACCCGCAATCAGCCCCAGCATTTT. This sequence encodes CASSGGQTRNQPQHF.

The chain is built from TRBV27 and TRBJ2-3; TRBD2 matches at 13 bases. Looked up from germline, CDR1 is MNHEY and CDR2 is SMNVEV (reference sequence). V lost 6 bases, J lost 2 bases, and 2 bases stayed unmatched. The CDR3 sequence is 15 residues long. The CDR3 reads CASRTSGRFTDTQYF. The DNA of the CDR3 is TGTGCCAGCAGGACTAGCGGGAGGTTCACAGATACGCAGTATTTT.

The chain combines TRBV11-2 with TRBJ2-3; TRBD2 aligns across 7 bases. Germline lookup yields CDR1 SGHAT and CDR2 FQNNGV. The CDR3 totals 15 residues. The junction had 5 bases not matched to a gene; V was cut back by 3 bases and J by 2 bases. The CDR3 loop is CASSFRDYATDTQYF. Here the CDR3 DNA reads TGTGCCAGCAGCTTCCGGGACTACGCCACAGATACGCAGTATTTT.